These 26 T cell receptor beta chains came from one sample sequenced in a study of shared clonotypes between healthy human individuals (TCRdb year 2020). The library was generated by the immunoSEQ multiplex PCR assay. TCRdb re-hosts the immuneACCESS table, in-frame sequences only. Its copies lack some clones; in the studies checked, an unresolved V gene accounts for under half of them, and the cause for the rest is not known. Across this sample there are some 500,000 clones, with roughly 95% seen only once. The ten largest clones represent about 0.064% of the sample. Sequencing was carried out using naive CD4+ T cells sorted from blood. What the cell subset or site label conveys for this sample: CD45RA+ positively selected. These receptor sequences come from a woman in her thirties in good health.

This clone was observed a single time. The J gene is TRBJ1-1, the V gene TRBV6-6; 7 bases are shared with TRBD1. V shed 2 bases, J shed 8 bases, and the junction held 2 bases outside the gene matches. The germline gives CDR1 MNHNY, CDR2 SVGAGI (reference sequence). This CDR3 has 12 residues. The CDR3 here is CASSYQGQEAFF. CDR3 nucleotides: TGTGCCAGCAGTTACCAGGGACAGGAAGCTTTCTTT.

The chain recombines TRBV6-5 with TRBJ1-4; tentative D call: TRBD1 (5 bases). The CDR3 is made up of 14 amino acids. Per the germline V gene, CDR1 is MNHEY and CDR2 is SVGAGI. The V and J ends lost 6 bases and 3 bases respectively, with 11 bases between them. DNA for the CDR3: TGTGCCAGCAGAAGGGGTTTGGCTAATGAAAAACTGTTTTTT. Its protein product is CASRRGLANEKLFF.

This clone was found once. CDR3 in DNA: TGTGCCAGCAGCTTAGTGCCTGGACTAGCGGGACGGGGGAATGAGCAGTTCTTC. Translated: CASSLVPGLAGRGNEQFF. The genes are TRBV7-2 and TRBJ2-1, with 12 nucleotides matching TRBD2. The CDR3 has 18 amino acids. The germline V gene has CDR1 SGHTA and CDR2 FQGNSA. Trimming at V came to 1 base and at J to 7 bases, leaving 11 bases not matched to a gene.

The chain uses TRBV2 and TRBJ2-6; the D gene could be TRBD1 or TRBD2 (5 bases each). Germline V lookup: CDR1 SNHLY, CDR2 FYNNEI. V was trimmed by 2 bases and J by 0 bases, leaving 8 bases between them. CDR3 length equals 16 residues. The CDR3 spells CASSERGTSGANVLTF. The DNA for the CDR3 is TGTGCCAGCAGTGAACGGGGCACCTCTGGGGCCAACGTCCTGACTTTC.

The CDR3 here is CATSRKGLAGGETQYF. The DNA of the CDR3 is TGTGCCACCAGCAGAAAAGGACTAGCGGGAGGAGAGACCCAGTACTTC. The genes are TRBV15 and TRBJ2-5, with 14 bases matching TRBD2. Looked up from germline, CDR1 is LNHNV and CDR2 is YYDKDF (reference sequence). The CDR3 is 16 residues long. Losses at the gene ends were 2 bases for V and 4 bases for J; bases not matched to a gene: 3.

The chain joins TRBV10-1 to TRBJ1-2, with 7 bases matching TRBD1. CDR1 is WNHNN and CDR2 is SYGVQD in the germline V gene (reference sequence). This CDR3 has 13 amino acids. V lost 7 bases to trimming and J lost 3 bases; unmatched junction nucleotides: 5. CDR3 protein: CASTADRDYGYTF. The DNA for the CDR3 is TGCGCCAGCACCGCTGACAGGGACTATGGCTACACCTTC.

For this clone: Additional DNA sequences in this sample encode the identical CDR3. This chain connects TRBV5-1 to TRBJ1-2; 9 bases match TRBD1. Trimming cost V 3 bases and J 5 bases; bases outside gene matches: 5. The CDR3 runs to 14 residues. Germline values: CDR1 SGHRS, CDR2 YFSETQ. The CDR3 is CASSSGQGEYGYTF. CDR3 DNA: TGCGCCAGCAGCTCGGGACAGGGAGAGTATGGCTACACCTTC.

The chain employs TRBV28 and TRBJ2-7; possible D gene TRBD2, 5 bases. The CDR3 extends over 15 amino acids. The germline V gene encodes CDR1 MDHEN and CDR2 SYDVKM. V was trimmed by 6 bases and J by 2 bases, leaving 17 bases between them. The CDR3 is CASRPAGEPPYEQYF. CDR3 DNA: TGTGCCAGCAGGCCCGCCGGGGAACCCCCCTACGAGCAGTACTTC.

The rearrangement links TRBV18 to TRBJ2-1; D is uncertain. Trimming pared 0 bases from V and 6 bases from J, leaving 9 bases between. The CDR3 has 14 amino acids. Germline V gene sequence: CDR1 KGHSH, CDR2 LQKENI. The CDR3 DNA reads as TGTGCCAGCTCACCACCGGCGCTTACCAATGAGCAGTTCTTC. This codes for CASSPPALTNEQFF.

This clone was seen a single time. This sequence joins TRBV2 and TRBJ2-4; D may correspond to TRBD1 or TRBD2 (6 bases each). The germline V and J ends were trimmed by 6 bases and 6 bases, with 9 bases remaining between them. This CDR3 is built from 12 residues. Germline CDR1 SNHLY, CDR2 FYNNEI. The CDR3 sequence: CASRGGGNIQYF. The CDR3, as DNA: TGTGCCAGCAGGGGGGGCGGAAACATTCAGTACTTC.

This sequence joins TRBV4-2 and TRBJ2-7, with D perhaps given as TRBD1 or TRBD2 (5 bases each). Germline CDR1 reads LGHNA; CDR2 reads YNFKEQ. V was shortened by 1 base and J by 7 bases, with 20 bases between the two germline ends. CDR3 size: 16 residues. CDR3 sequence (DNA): TGTGCCAGCAGCCAAGGGGACCGTGGGGATACTGGGGAGCAGTACTTC. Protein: CASSQGDRGDTGEQYF.

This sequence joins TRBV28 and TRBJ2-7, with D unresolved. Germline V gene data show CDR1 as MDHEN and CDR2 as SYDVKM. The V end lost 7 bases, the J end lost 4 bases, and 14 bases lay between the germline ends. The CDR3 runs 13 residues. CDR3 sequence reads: CASNAPDTYEQYF. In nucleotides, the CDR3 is TGTGCCAGCAATGCTCCTGATACGTACGAGCAGTACTTC.

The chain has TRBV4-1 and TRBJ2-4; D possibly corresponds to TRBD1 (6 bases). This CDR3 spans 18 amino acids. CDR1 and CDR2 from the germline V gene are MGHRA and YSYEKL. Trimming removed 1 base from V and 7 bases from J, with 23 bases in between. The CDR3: CASSQVLVRDKHRNIQYF. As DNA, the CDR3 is TGCGCCAGCAGCCAAGTTTTGGTCCGGGACAAACATCGGAACATTCAGTACTTC.

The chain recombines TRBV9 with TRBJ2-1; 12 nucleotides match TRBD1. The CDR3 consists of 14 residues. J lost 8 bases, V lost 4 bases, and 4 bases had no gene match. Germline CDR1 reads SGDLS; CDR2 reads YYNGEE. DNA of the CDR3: TGTGCCAGCAGCCTCCGGGACAGGGGGCATGAGCAGTTCTTC. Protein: CASSLRDRGHEQFF. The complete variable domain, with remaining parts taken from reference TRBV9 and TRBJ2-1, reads DSGVTQTPKHLITATGQRVTLRCSPRSGDLSVYWYQQSLDQGLQFLIQYYNGEERAKGNILERFSAQQFPDLHSELNLSSLELGDSALYFCASSLRDRGHEQFFGPGTRLTVL.

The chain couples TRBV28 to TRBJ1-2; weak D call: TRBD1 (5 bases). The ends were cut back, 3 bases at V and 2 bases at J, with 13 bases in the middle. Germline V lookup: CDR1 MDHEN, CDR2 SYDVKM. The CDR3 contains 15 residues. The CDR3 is CASSFRQPLNYGYTF. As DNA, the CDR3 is TGTGCCAGCAGTTTCAGACAGCCCTTGAACTATGGCTACACCTTC.

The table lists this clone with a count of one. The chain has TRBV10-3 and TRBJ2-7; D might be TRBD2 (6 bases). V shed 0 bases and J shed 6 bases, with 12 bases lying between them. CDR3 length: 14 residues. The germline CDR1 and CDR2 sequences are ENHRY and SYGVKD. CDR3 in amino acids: CAISESGRAGEQYF. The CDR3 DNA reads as TGTGCCATCAGTGAGTCAGGACGAGCGGGCGAGCAGTACTTC.

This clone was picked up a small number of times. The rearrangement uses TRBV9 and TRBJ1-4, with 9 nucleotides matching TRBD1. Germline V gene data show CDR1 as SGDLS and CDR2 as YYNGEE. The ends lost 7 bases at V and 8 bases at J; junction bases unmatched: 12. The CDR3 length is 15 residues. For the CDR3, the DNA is TGTGCCAGCGGCCCCCGGGACAGGGAGTGGGAAAAACTGTTTTTT. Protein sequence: CASGPRDREWEKLFF.

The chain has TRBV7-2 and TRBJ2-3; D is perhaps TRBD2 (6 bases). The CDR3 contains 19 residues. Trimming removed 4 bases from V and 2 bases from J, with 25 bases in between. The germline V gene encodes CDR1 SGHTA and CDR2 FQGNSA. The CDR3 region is CASSSKRAKPPQNTDTQYF. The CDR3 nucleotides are TGTGCCAGCAGCTCAAAGCGGGCCAAACCACCCCAGAACACAGATACGCAGTATTTT.

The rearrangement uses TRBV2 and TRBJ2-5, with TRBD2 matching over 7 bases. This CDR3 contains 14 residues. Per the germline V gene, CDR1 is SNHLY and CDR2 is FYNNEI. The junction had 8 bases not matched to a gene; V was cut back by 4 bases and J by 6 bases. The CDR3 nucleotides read TGTGCCAGCAGTGGGGCGGGCGGGGGTAAGACCCAGTACTTC. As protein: CASSGAGGGKTQYF.

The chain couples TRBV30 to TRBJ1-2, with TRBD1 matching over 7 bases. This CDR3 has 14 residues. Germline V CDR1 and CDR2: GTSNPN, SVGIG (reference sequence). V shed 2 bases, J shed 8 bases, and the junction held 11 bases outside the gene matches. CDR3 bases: TGTGCCTGGAGTTACCAGGGGGAAGGACACGGCTACACCTTC. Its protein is CAWSYQGEGHGYTF.

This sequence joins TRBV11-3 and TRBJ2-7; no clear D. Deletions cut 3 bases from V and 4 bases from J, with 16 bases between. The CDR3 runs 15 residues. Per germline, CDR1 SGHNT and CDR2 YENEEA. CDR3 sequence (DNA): TGTGCCAGCAGCTTTCCAACGCGGAACCCATACGAGCAGTACTTC. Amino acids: CASSFPTRNPYEQYF.

CDR3 nucleotides: TGTGCCATCACCCAAGCCGGGACAGACTATGGCTACACCTTC. Translated: CAITQAGTDYGYTF. The rearrangement links TRBV10-3 to TRBJ1-2; 7 bases line up with TRBD1. V shed 7 bases, J shed 3 bases, and the junction held 8 bases outside the gene matches. Germline-derived CDR1 and CDR2 are ENHRY and SYGVKD. CDR3 length equals 14 residues.

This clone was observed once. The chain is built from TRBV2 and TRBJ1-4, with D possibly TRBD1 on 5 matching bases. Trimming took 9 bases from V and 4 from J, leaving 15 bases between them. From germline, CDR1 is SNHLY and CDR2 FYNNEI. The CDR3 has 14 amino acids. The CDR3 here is CARHEGPINEKLFF. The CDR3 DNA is TGTGCCAGGCACGAGGGACCGATTAATGAAAAACTGTTTTTT.

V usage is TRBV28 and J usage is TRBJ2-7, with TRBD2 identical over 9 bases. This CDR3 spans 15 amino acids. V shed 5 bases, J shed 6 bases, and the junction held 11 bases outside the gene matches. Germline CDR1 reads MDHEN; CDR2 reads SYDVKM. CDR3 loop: CASSLTSGLFSEQYF. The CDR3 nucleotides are TGTGCCAGCAGTCTTACTAGCGGGCTCTTCTCCGAGCAGTACTTC.

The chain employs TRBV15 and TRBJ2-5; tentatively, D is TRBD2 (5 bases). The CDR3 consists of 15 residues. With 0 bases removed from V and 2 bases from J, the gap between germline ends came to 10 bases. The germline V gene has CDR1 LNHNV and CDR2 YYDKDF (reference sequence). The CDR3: CATSRDRGIQETQYF. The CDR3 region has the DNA TGTGCCACCAGCAGAGATCGAGGGATTCAAGAGACCCAGTACTTC.

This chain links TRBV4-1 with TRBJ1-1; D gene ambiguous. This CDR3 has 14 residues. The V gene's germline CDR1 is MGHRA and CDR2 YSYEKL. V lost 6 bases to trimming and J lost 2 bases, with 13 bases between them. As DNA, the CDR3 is TGCGCCAGCAGGGGGTTATTAAAAAACACTGAAGCTTTCTTT. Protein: CASRGLLKNTEAFF.